This T cell receptor beta chain was obtained from a study of T cell responses to AZD1222 COVID-19 vaccine. The study, taken as a whole, reports: Two doses of AZD1222 preceded a rise in Spike-specific TCR breadth and depth. Females made up more of the donors, who were largely white British, and clonal diversity may have come out too low.

Details on this clone: As yet, its antigen is unknown.

The table came from immunoSEQ multiplex PCR; TCRdb's copy has only in-frame clones and leaves some out. This sample yields some 130,000 clones, of which just over 85% are seen a single time; approximately 7% belongs to the top ten. The TCR originated in an adult in good health. Material: peripheral blood, obtained on day 0 of AZD1222 vaccination.

The CDR3 sequence is CASSYQLGGPDTQYF. The DNA for the CDR3 is TGTGCCAGCAGTTACCAATTAGGGGGGCCAGATACGCAGTATTTT. The chain joins TRBV6-2 or TRBV6-3 to TRBJ2-3; D tentatively fits TRBD1 or TRBD2 (6 bases each). The germline CDR1 and CDR2 sequences are MNHEY and SVGEGT. Trimming took 2 bases from V and 4 from J, leaving 13 bases between them. CDR3 length: 15 residues.